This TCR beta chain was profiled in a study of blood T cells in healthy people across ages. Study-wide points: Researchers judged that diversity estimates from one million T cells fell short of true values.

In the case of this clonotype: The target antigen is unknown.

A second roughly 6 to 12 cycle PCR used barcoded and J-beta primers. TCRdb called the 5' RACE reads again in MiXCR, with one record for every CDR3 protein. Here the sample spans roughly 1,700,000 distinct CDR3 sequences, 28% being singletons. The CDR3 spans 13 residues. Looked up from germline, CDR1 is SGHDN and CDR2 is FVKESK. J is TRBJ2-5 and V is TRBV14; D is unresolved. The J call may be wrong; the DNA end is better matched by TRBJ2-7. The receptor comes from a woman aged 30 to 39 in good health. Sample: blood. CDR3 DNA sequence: TGTGCCAGCAGCCAAGGAAGATTTGCCGAGCAGTACTTC. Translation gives CASSQGRFAEQYF.